This is a list of T cell receptor beta chains from one sample in a study of CD8 T cells in ankylosing spondylitis. MiXCR, applied by TCRdb to the 5' RACE reads, yields one record per CDR3 protein. This sample has approximately 220,000 distinct CDR3 sequences, with roughly 26% found just once. Sequenced material: blood, either unsorted or a sorted T cell fraction (not recorded which). All receptors derive from a male donor with ankylosing spondylitis or in good health (not recorded which). The CDR3 runs from the conserved cysteine through the conserved F or W. The order of the fields is clone size, V gene, J gene, D gene, CDR3 DNA, CDR3 protein. D genes are given only for firm matches. The size field is filled for only some rows; it gives once, few, many or a size class.

size: .
V: TRBV27
J: TRBJ2-1
D: TRBD2
DNA: TGTGCCAGCAGTTTATCGGGACTAGCGGGACCCAGCTCCTACAATGAGCAGTTCTTC
CDR3: CASSLSGLAGPSSYNEQFF

size: .
V: TRBV10-3
J: TRBJ2-7
D: TRBD1
DNA: TGTGCCATCAGTGCCGGGACAGACTACGAGCAGTACTTC
CDR3: CAISAGTDYEQYF

size: .
V: TRBV20-1
J: TRBJ2-5
D: TRBD2
DNA: TGCAGTGTAATATCTGTCCGACGGCGGGAGGGGAAAGAGACCCAGTACTTC
CDR3: CSVISVRRREGKETQYF

size: .
V: TRBV20-1
J: TRBJ2-3
D: .
DNA: TGCAGTGCTAGAGTAGAGATGGTAGGGGATACGCAGTATTTT
CDR3: CSARVEMVGDTQYF

size: few
V: TRBV5-6
J: TRBJ2-1
D: .
DNA: TGTGCCAGCAGCTTGCGGCTACCTGCCGACTACAATGAGCAGTTCTTC
CDR3: CASSLRLPADYNEQFF

size: few
V: TRBV20-1
J: TRBJ2-7
D: .
DNA: TGCAGTGCTAGACTTAACTTCCAGGGTAATCCCTACGAGCAGTACTTC
CDR3: CSARLNFQGNPYEQYF

size: many
V: TRBV20-1
J: TRBJ1-6
D: .
DNA: TGCAGTGCTAGAGTTGGGAGCTCCTATAATTCACCCCTCCACTTT
CDR3: CSARVGSSYNSPLHF

size: .
V: TRBV12-3/TRBV12-4
J: TRBJ2-1
D: TRBD2
DNA: TGTGCCAGCAGTTTAGTTTTGACTAGCGAGTACAATGAGCAGTTCTTC
CDR3: CASSLVLTSEYNEQFF

size: once
V: TRBV7-6
J: TRBJ1-6
D: TRBD1
DNA: TGTGCCAGCAGCTTCCAGGACAGGGGGAATTCACCCCTCCACTTT
CDR3: CASSFQDRGNSPLHF

size: .
V: TRBV20-1
J: TRBJ2-1
D: TRBD1
DNA: TGCAGTGCAGGTCCCGGGACAGGGAACGATGAGCAGTTCTTC
CDR3: CSAGPGTGNDEQFF

size: .
V: TRBV27
J: TRBJ2-7
D: TRBD1
DNA: TGTGCCAGCAGTCCCACCATTGTCCCGGGACAGACTTACGAGCAGTACTTC
CDR3: CASSPTIVPGQTYEQYF

size: .
V: TRBV28
J: TRBJ2-3
D: TRBD1
DNA: TGTGCCAGCAACTTTCAGGGGGTACGGACAGATACGCAGTATTTT
CDR3: CASNFQGVRTDTQYF